The 19 T cell receptor beta chains below were found in one sample sequenced in a study of CD8 T cells in Susac syndrome. Random hexamers primed reverse transcription of roughly 0.45 to 1 ug RNA. TCRdb recomputed calls from the immunoSEQ multiplex PCR reads with MiXCR, one row per CDR3 protein. The repertoire holds about 250,000 distinct CDR3 sequences, with roughly 95% as singletons. Sequenced material: CD4+ T cells from PBMCs. These receptors were collected from a human donor with multiple sclerosis.

This clonotype appeared once. The chain couples TRBV5-1 to TRBJ1-1; 9 bases map to TRBD1. CDR1 SGHRS and CDR2 YFSETQ come from the germline V gene. V dropped 2 bases and J dropped 5; count of bases not matched to a gene: 7. The CDR3 consists of 15 residues. DNA for the CDR3: TGCGCCAGCAGCTTTTCGCCCGGGACAGGGACTGAAGCTTTCTTT. It encodes CASSFSPGTGTEAFF.

The V call is TRBV20-1, the J call TRBJ2-2; TRBD1 might be the D (6 bases). The germline V and J ends were trimmed by 3 bases and 5 bases, with 10 bases remaining between them. CDR1 is DFQATT and CDR2 is SNEGSKA in the germline V gene (reference sequence). The CDR3 sequence is 13 residues long. CDR3 residues: CSARDSLTGELFF. The DNA for the CDR3 is TGCAGTGCTAGGGACAGTTTGACCGGGGAGCTGTTTTTT.

The J gene is TRBJ2-5, the V gene TRBV4-2; D might be TRBD1 or TRBD2, each matching 5 bases. V shed 4 bases and J shed 5 bases, with 14 bases lying between them. The CDR3 totals 14 residues. Germline-derived CDR1 and CDR2 are LGHNA and YNFKEQ. CDR3 sequence: CASSLRPEGETQYF. CDR3 nucleotide sequence: TGTGCCAGCAGCCTTAGGCCCGAGGGGGAGACCCAGTACTTC.

V usage is TRBV19 and J usage is TRBJ2-2, with 8 nucleotides matching TRBD1. CDR1 is LNHDA and CDR2 is SQIVND in the germline V gene (reference sequence). The V gene end was trimmed by 6 bases and the J gene end by 9 bases; junction bases not matched to a gene: 3. CDR3 size: 12 residues. As DNA, the CDR3 is TGTGCCAGTAGGGACAGGGACCGGGAGCTGTTTTTT. Residues: CASRDRDRELFF.

As DNA, the CDR3 is TGTGCTAGTGGTTTGGTCGTGAACAGGCTCCCAGATACGCAGTATTTT. Its translation: CASGLVVNRLPDTQYF. The J gene is TRBJ2-3, the V gene TRBV12-5, with D possibly matching TRBD1 (5 bases). The V and J ends lost 0 bases and 4 bases respectively, with 14 bases between them. The CDR3 runs 16 residues. Germline lookup yields CDR1 LGHNT and CDR2 FRNRAP.

The chain links TRBV5-4 to TRBJ2-7; possibly TRBD1 or TRBD2 for D (5 bases each). Germline CDR1 SGHNT, CDR2 YYREEE (reference sequence). V was trimmed by 3 bases and J by 2 bases, leaving 12 bases between them. The CDR3 is 14 amino acids. CDR3 in amino acids: CASSSPGPTYEQYV. The CDR3 DNA sequence: TGTGCCAGCAGCTCCCCGGGGCCGACCTACGAGCAGTACGTC.

V is TRBV5-4 and J is TRBJ2-5; TRBD2 agrees at 11 bases. Germline V gives CDR1 SGHNT, CDR2 YYREEE (reference sequence). The V segment lost 0 bases and the J segment 2 bases; nucleotides outside the gene matches: 9. The CDR3 sequence is 18 residues long. In DNA, the CDR3 is TGTGCCAGCAGCTTGGGACTAGCGGGGACCCGGTGGCAAGAGACCCAGTACTTC. Protein sequence: CASSLGLAGTRWQETQYF.

The V and J genes are TRBV5-1 and TRBJ1-1; weak D call: TRBD1 (5 bases). Trimming removed 0 bases at V and 1 base at J, with 10 bases between. This CDR3 has 15 residues. Germline V gene data show CDR1 as SGHRS and CDR2 as YFSETQ. CDR3 sequence: CASSLALQANTEAFF. The CDR3 DNA reads as TGCGCCAGCAGCTTGGCCTTACAGGCGAACACTGAAGCTTTCTTT.

This clonotype was recorded only once. The chain joins TRBV6-6 to TRBJ2-1; D possibly matches TRBD1 or TRBD2 (5 bases each). The V end lost 2 bases, the J end lost 5 bases, and 16 bases lay between the germline ends. The CDR3 spans 16 residues. Looked up from germline, CDR1 is MNHNY and CDR2 is SVGAGI (reference sequence). The CDR3 coding sequence is TGTGCCAGCAGTTACCGAATCCGGGACGGTAACAATGAGCAGTTCTTC. This translates into CASSYRIRDGNNEQFF.

V usage is TRBV5-5 and J usage is TRBJ2-1; D ambiguous. Germline V lookup: CDR1 SGHKS, CDR2 YYEKEE (reference sequence). V was shortened by 1 base and J by 2 bases, with 10 bases between the two germline ends. The CDR3 has 15 amino acids. DNA of the CDR3: TGTGCCAGCAGCTTGTTGGCTGAGACCTACAATGAGCAGTTCTTC. It is translated as CASSLLAETYNEQFF.

This clonotype has more than one count but fewer than ten. V and J are TRBV6-4 and TRBJ1-1; D ambiguous. CDR3 length equals 13 residues. The germline V gene has CDR1 MRHNA and CDR2 SNTAGT. Trimming left V 3 bases short and J 1 base short, with 6 bases between. As DNA, the CDR3 is TGTGCCAGCAGTGAGCGGGGGAACACTGAAGCTTTCTTT. Amino acid sequence: CASSERGNTEAFF.

The rearrangement links TRBV27 to TRBJ2-2, with TRBD1 matching over 7 bases. The length of the CDR3 is 14 residues. Germline assignment: CDR1 MNHEY and CDR2 SMNVEV (reference sequence). V lost 6 bases to trimming and J lost 7 bases; unmatched junction nucleotides: 8. CDR3 amino acids: CASRGGRVVGELFF. The CDR3 region has the DNA TGTGCCAGCAGAGGGGGCAGGGTGGTCGGGGAGCTGTTTTTT.

The chain joins TRBV6-2 or TRBV6-3 to TRBJ2-7; 10 bases map to TRBD2. Germline loops: CDR1 MNHEY, CDR2 SVGEGT. Trimming took 6 bases from V and 3 from J; bases not matched to a gene: 5. The CDR3 runs 14 residues. The CDR3 DNA sequence: TGTGCCAGCAGAAGCGGGGGGGCTATCTACGAGCAGTACTTC. Protein product: CASRSGGAIYEQYF.

This chain connects TRBV28 to TRBJ1-6; no clear D gene. Trimming pared 5 bases from V and 7 bases from J, leaving 12 bases between. The germline V gene has CDR1 MDHEN and CDR2 SYDVKM. The CDR3 loop spans 14 amino acids. The CDR3 nucleotides are TGTGCCAGCAGTCTCAGGCCTTCGAATTCACCCCTCCACTTT. It encodes CASSLRPSNSPLHF.

This clonotype was seen once. This chain connects TRBV6-5 to TRBJ1-5, with D perhaps TRBD1 (6 bases). Trimming removed 2 bases from V and 6 bases from J, with 14 bases in between. CDR3 length: 15 amino acids. Germline CDR1 reads MNHEY; CDR2 reads SVGAGI. CDR3: CASSYSGGGGQPQHF. CDR3 DNA: TGTGCCAGCAGTTACAGCGGGGGAGGGGGTCAGCCCCAGCATTTT.

The chain links TRBV5-6 to TRBJ1-5; TRBD1 might be the D (6 bases). V was clipped by 0 bases and J by 5 bases, with 12 bases between them. The CDR3 covers 15 residues. CDR1 and CDR2 (germline): SGHDT, YYEEEE. The CDR3 DNA follows: TGTGCCAGCAGCTTGGTGGACAGCCCCCATCAGCCCCAGCATTTT. This sequence encodes CASSLVDSPHQPQHF.

The V and J genes are TRBV9 and TRBJ1-2; D unclear. Germline V gene data show CDR1 as SGDLS and CDR2 as YYNGEE. This CDR3 spans 15 amino acids. V dropped 0 bases and J dropped 2 bases, with 11 bases sitting between them. The CDR3 coding sequence is TGTGCCAGCAGCGTAGCTGGTGGACCGAACTATGGCTACACCTTC. Its translation: CASSVAGGPNYGYTF.

The V call is TRBV27, the J call TRBJ2-7; 8 bases are a match to TRBD2. The CDR3 spans 15 residues. V shed 3 bases and J 3 bases; nucleotides not matched to a gene: 7. Looked up from germline, CDR1 is MNHEY and CDR2 is SMNVEV (reference sequence). CDR3 loop: CASSLIAGSGYEQYF. The DNA of the CDR3 is TGTGCCAGCAGTTTGATAGCGGGGTCTGGCTACGAGCAGTACTTC.

This chain joins TRBV28 and TRBJ2-1; 8 positions agree with TRBD2. CDR1 is MDHEN, CDR2 SYDVKM, per germline. V lost 5 bases and J lost 6; bases outside the gene matches: 15. The CDR3 runs 17 residues. CDR3 nucleotides: TGTGCCAGCAGTCTGCCACCGGGACTAGTCCCCCGCAATGAGCAGTTCTTC. Translated, it gives CASSLPPGLVPRNEQFF.